This TCR beta chain was recorded in a study of blood T cell repertoires in COVID-19. Study-wide background: The cDNA or gDNA used as material had been derived from T cells, B-cell-depleted T cells, or PBMCs.

Assay: immunoSEQ multiplex PCR; the TCRdb copy retains only in-frame clones and omits some. The sample lists about 30,000 clones, about 91% occurring once. Sample: peripheral blood. The receptor comes from a man aged 45-60 years with active COVID-19.

In DNA form, the CDR3 reads TGTGCCAGCAGCCTCCGGACAGGGAACTATGGCTACACCTTC. This gives the protein CASSLRTGNYGYTF. The chain couples TRBV7-2 to TRBJ1-2; 8 bases match TRBD1. CDR3 length: 14 amino acids. The germline CDR1 and CDR2 sequences are SGHTA and FQGNSA. V gave up 5 bases and J gave up 2 bases; unmatched junction bases: 4.